These 10 T cell receptor beta chains originate from one sample sequenced in a study of blood T cell repertoires in COVID-19 (dated by TCRdb to 2019 to 2021). The protocol used for the library was the immunoSEQ multiplex PCR assay. TCRdb retrieved this table from immuneACCESS and kept in-frame rearrangements only. Not all clones are present; in checked studies, unresolved V genes account for under half, and no reason is known for the remainder. The sample records 130,000 or so clones, 86% of which are singletons. The top ten clonotypes cover around 8.4% of the sample. The sequenced sample consisted of peripheral blood. Every receptor here comes from a woman between 55 and 75 years old with acute or convalescent COVID-19.

The rearrangement links TRBV19 to TRBJ1-5; a possible D gene is TRBD1 (5 bases). Trimming removed 7 bases from V and 1 base from J, with 11 bases in between. CDR1 and CDR2 (germline): LNHDA, SQIVND (reference sequence). The CDR3 sequence is 14 residues long. CDR3 sequence: CASNAGLSNQPQHF. CDR3 DNA: TGTGCCAGTAACGCAGGGTTAAGCAATCAGCCCCAGCATTTT.

The chain uses TRBV7-2 and TRBJ1-2, with 10 bases lining up with TRBD1. Germline assignment: CDR1 SGHTA and CDR2 FQGNSA. The V and J ends lost 2 bases and 8 bases, in that order; junction bases with no gene match: 8. The CDR3 has 15 residues. The CDR3 is CASSLPPTGGRGYTF. Here the CDR3 DNA reads TGTGCCAGCAGCTTACCCCCGACAGGGGGCAGGGGCTACACCTTC. The full variable domain, rest sourced from reference TRBV7-2 and TRBJ1-2, is GAGVSQSPSNKVTEKGKDVELRCDPISGHTALYWYRQSLGQGLEFLIYFQGNSAPDKSGLPSDRFSAERTGGSVSTLTIQRTQQEDSAVYLCASSLPPTGGRGYTFGSGTRLTVV.

CDR3 bases: TGTGCCAGCAGCTCGTCCCACCAGGGGGGAAAGAATTCACCCCTCCACTTT. This sequence encodes CASSSSHQGGKNSPLHF. The V gene is TRBV13, the J gene TRBJ1-6; 7 bases align to TRBD1. V lost 4 bases and J lost 7; bases outside the gene matches: 13. CDR3 length equals 17 residues. Looked up from germline, CDR1 is PRHDT and CDR2 is FYEKMQ (reference sequence).

The rearrangement joins TRBV5-1 to TRBJ2-3, with 10 bases that match TRBD2. Germline CDR1 SGHRS, CDR2 YFSETQ. The CDR3 length is 20 residues. Trimming took 1 base from V and 2 from J; bases not matched to a gene: 16. CDR3 DNA sequence: TGCGCCAGCAGCTTGTTTTCCCTTTTTCCACTAGCGGGGCCCACAGATACGCAGTATTTT. This translates into CASSLFSLFPLAGPTDTQYF.

For this clone: Relative to the germline gene, one junction end is altered; a read error may explain this. The rearrangement uses TRBV7-7 and TRBJ2-2; TRBD1 is a possible D gene (7 bases). Germline CDR1 SSHAT, CDR2 FNYEAQ (reference sequence). The CDR3 covers 14 residues. This chain's CDR3 is CASSLPGGSGELFF. The DNA for the CDR3 is TGTGCTAGCAGCCTCCCAGGGGGGTCCGGGGAGCTGTTTTTT. The full variable domain, its missing parts supplied by reference TRBV7-7 and TRBJ2-2, is GAGVSQSPRYKVTKRGQDVTLRCDPISSHATLYWYQQALGQGPEFLTYFNYEAQPDKSGLPSDRFSAERPEGSISTLTIQRTEQRDSAMYRCASSLPGGSGELFFGEGSRLTVL.

The chain is built from TRBV5-5 and TRBJ1-5; D possibly corresponds to TRBD1 (5 bases). The germline CDR1 and CDR2 sequences are SGHKS and YYEKEE (reference sequence). The CDR3 runs 14 residues. The V end lost 0 bases, the J end lost 3 bases, and 7 bases lay between the germline ends. CDR3 loop: CASSLATVNQPQHF. The CDR3, as DNA: TGTGCCAGCAGCTTGGCGACAGTCAATCAGCCCCAGCATTTT.

The J gene is TRBJ2-2, the V gene TRBV7-2; TRBD2 matches 9 bases. Germline loops: CDR1 SGHTA, CDR2 FQGNSA. J was trimmed by 5 bases and V by 5 bases; bases with no gene match: 9. The CDR3 runs 16 residues. CDR3 nucleotide sequence: TGTGCCAGCAGCCCTCTAGCGGGGAAGATTACCGGGGAGCTGTTTTTT. It specifies CASSPLAGKITGELFF.

This chain joins TRBV5-1 and TRBJ1-2; TRBD1 is a possible D gene (6 bases). V dropped 5 bases and J dropped 5 bases, with 10 bases sitting between them. The CDR3 is 12 residues long. Germline V gene sequence: CDR1 SGHRS, CDR2 YFSETQ. The CDR3 here is CASRSGEYGYTF. CDR3 DNA: TGCGCCAGCAGGTCAGGGGAGTATGGCTACACCTTC.

J is TRBJ2-3 and V is TRBV10-2; a weak D match, TRBD2 (6 bases). There are 16 residues in the CDR3. Looked up from germline, CDR1 is WSHSY and CDR2 is SAAADI. V was cut by 10 bases and J by 5 bases, with 25 bases left in between. The CDR3 DNA sequence: TGCGCCACGACCACCCCTTTTGCCGGGGGTAAAGATACGCAGTATTTT. Translation gives CATTTPFAGGKDTQYF.

J is TRBJ2-1 and V is TRBV11-2; TRBD2 agrees at 12 bases. Germline CDR1 SGHAT, CDR2 FQNNGV. Trimming at V came to 1 base and at J to 4 bases, leaving 2 bases not matched to a gene. The CDR3 totals 16 residues. DNA of the CDR3: TGTGCCAGCAGCTTAGCACTAGCGGGGGGTTACAATGAGCAGTTCTTC. Translated: CASSLALAGGYNEQFF.